The 13 T cell receptor beta chains presented below share a single source sample, sequenced in a study of CD8+CD57+ T cells in acquired aplastic anemia. The TCR beta profiling, which covered VDJ combination and CDR3 sequence, was carried out using genomic DNA as the template. TCRdb re-analysed the reads in MiXCR, keeping a single row per CDR3 protein. The data show roughly 150,000 distinct CDR3 sequences, 45% to 55% seen once. Patients sequenced had flow cytometry evidence of CD8+CD57+ cell expansion. The sequencing input was sorted CD4+, CD8+, or CD8+CD57+ T cells (not recorded which) from PBMCs. All receptors come from a human donor with aplastic anemia.

This rearrangement joins TRBV6-2 or TRBV6-3 to TRBJ2-5; no firm D call. Germline V gene sequence: CDR1 MNHEY, CDR2 SVGEGT. This CDR3 comprises 14 residues. Trimming pared 2 bases from V and 9 bases from J, leaving 16 bases between. CDR3 DNA sequence: TGTGCCAGCAGTTACCCTACCGAGAGTTCGTCCCAGTACTTC. Translated, it gives CASSYPTESSSQYF.

This clonotype was found many times. The rearrangement uses TRBV12-3 or TRBV12-4 and TRBJ1-4, with D maybe TRBD1 (6 bases). The length of the CDR3 is 14 residues. V dropped 6 bases and J dropped 8 bases, with 16 bases sitting between them. The CDR3 DNA reads as TGTGCCAGCAGCTCCGGGACAATGGGGGAAAAACTGTTTTTT. Protein sequence: CASSSGTMGEKLFF.

The chain carries TRBV7-3 and TRBJ2-7; D remains ambiguous. Germline CDR1 and CDR2: SGHTA and FQGTGA. The CDR3 length is 13 residues. With 2 bases removed from V and 0 bases from J, the gap between germline ends came to 5 bases. CDR3 sequence reads: CASSLAVSYEQYF. DNA of the CDR3: TGTGCCAGCAGCTTAGCTGTCTCCTACGAGCAGTACTTC.

This clonotype was seen more than once but under ten times. This chain joins TRBV19 and TRBJ2-1; D ambiguous. Germline V gives CDR1 LNHDA, CDR2 SQIVND (reference sequence). The CDR3 has 11 amino acids. The ends were cut back, 5 bases at V and 7 bases at J, with 6 bases in the middle. This CDR3 reads CASSLLNEQFF. The CDR3 nucleotides are TGTGCCAGTAGTTTACTAAATGAGCAGTTCTTC.

This clonotype was seen repeatedly, ten times or more. The gene calls are TRBV19 and TRBJ1-6; 9 nucleotides align to TRBD1. With 6 bases clipped from V and 10 bases from J, the junction kept 10 bases outside the gene matches. The CDR3 has 15 residues. Germline-derived CDR1 and CDR2 are LNHDA and SQIVND (reference sequence). The CDR3 protein is CASSPGQGKRSPLHF. The CDR3 nucleotides are TGTGCCAGTAGCCCGGGACAGGGTAAAAGATCACCCCTCCACTTT.

V gene TRBV7-3 combines with J gene TRBJ2-5, with TRBD2 matching over 8 bases. V trimming: 7 bases; J trimming: 5 bases; junction bases outside the gene matches: 6. This CDR3 contains 13 residues. The germline V gene has CDR1 SGHTA and CDR2 FQGTGA. The CDR3 sequence: CASISGSRETQYF. The DNA for the CDR3 is TGTGCCAGCATCAGCGGGAGTCGGGAGACCCAGTACTTC.

This clonotype has ten or more counts. The V gene is TRBV4-3, the J gene TRBJ1-5; TRBD1 might be the D (5 bases). This CDR3 contains 15 residues. Per germline, CDR1 LGHNA and CDR2 YSLEER. V was cut by 0 bases and J by 5 bases, with 11 bases left in between. CDR3: CASSQDRADDQPQHF. DNA for the CDR3: TGCGCCAGCAGCCAAGACAGGGCAGACGATCAGCCCCAGCATTTT.

This chain uses TRBV24-1 with TRBJ1-1; D gene ambiguous. V lost 2 bases and J lost 1, with 10 bases in between. Germline lookup yields CDR1 KGHDR and CDR2 SFDVKD. The CDR3 runs to 15 residues. CDR3 protein: CATSDSGRTNTEAFF. The DNA for the CDR3 is TGTGCCACCAGTGATTCTGGACGGACGAACACTGAAGCTTTCTTT.

This clonotype was observed a handful of times. The V and J genes are TRBV11-2 and TRBJ2-6; 9 bases map to TRBD2. Germline V lookup: CDR1 SGHAT, CDR2 FQNNGV. This CDR3 has 17 residues. V was clipped by 3 bases and J by 0 bases; unmatched bases: 3. The CDR3 protein is CASSLETSGSGANVLTF. DNA of the CDR3: TGTGCCAGCAGCTTGGAGACTAGCGGCTCTGGGGCCAACGTCCTGACTTTC.

This clonotype came up a few times. The chain has TRBV2 and TRBJ2-5, with D hard to call. The germline V gene encodes CDR1 SNHLY and CDR2 FYNNEI. Deletions cut 7 bases from V and 5 bases from J, with 11 bases between. The CDR3 has 12 residues. The CDR3 DNA reads as TGTGCCAGCATGCCCGAACGGGAGACCCAGTACTTC. Translation gives CASMPERETQYF.

This clonotype has at least ten counts. The genes are TRBV7-2 and TRBJ1-2; 7 nucleotides agree with TRBD1. The CDR3 extends over 14 amino acids. Trimming took 7 bases from V and 4 from J; bases not matched to a gene: 9. Germline-derived CDR1 and CDR2 are SGHTA and FQGNSA. The CDR3 region is CASNNPGQIYGYTF. CDR3 bases: TGTGCCAGCAACAATCCGGGACAGATCTATGGCTACACCTTC.

This clonotype appeared many times. V and J are TRBV6-6 and TRBJ1-1, with D unclear. The CDR3 is 14 residues long. V was cut by 0 bases and J by 0 bases, with 5 bases left in between. The V gene's germline CDR1 is MNHNY and CDR2 SVGAGI (reference sequence). CDR3 region: CASSYSGLNTEAFF. The DNA of the CDR3 is TGTGCCAGCAGTTACTCAGGGTTGAACACTGAAGCTTTCTTT.

V gene TRBV24-1 combines with J gene TRBJ2-1; 7 bases are a match to TRBD2. V trimming: 5 bases; J trimming: 9 bases; junction bases outside the gene matches: 9. Looked up from germline, CDR1 is KGHDR and CDR2 is SFDVKD. The CDR3 sequence is 14 residues long. The CDR3 reads CATSAGGRTGEQFF. CDR3 DNA sequence: TGTGCCACCAGTGCTGGCGGGAGAACTGGTGAGCAGTTCTTC.